The clone carrying this T cell receptor (beta chain) was seen at least ten times. The data stem from a study of T-cell memory formation after mild COVID-19. TCRdb re-analysed the 5' RACE reads in MiXCR, keeping a single row per CDR3 protein. This table has fewer than 700,000 distinct CDR3 sequences, 20% to 25% appearing once. Trimming stripped 0 bases from V and 6 bases from J, with 9 bases between. The V gene's germline CDR1 is LNHNV and CDR2 YYDKDF (reference sequence). This CDR3 is built from 14 residues. The sample taken for sequencing was PBMCs or a T cell subset sorted from them (not recorded which). This TCR was sampled from an adult woman who had mild COVID-19 (a few samples of this study predate the infection). Cell type and time point are not known. The chain joins TRBV15 to TRBJ2-1, with a tentative D call TRBD1 (6 bases). The CDR3 region is CATSRESRGNEQFF. The CDR3 coding sequence is TGTGCCACCAGCAGAGAGTCCAGGGGCAATGAGCAGTTCTTC.